The 14 T cell receptor beta chains below were found in one sample sequenced in a study of Tregs in tolerant kidney transplant recipients. The assay was immunoSEQ multiplex PCR, and TCRdb's table has in-frame clones only and misses some. This table holds 31,000 or so clones. This specimen was CD8+ T cells from blood, taken before the transplant. These receptors originate from a human donor who received a combined kidney and bone marrow transplant.

Comment on this clone: The read finishes 3 residues shy of the CDR3 end, and the germline J gene is used to complete it. The V call is TRBV2, the J call TRBJ2-2; 9 bases match TRBD2. The CDR3 spans 14 residues. V trimming: 4 bases; J trimming: 8 bases; junction bases outside the gene matches: 5. Germline CDR1 and CDR2: SNHLY and FYNNEI. CDR3 loop: CASSGTSGSGELFF. The CDR3 bases that were read are TGTGCCAGCAGTGGTACTAGCGGGTCTGGGGAG. Full variable domain (remainder filled in from reference TRBV2 and TRBJ2-2): EPEVTQTPSHQVTQMGQEVILRCVPISNHLYFYWYRQILGQKVEFLVSFYNNEISEKSEIFDDQFSVERPDGSNFTLKIRSTKLEDSAMYFCASSGTSGSGELFFGEGSRLTVL.

As regards this clone: The sequenced fragment ends 3 residues before the CDR3 boundary, so the rest is inferred from the germline J gene. This chain links TRBV20-1 with TRBJ1-5; D unclear. The CDR3 runs to 14 residues. Germline CDR1 is DFQATT and CDR2 is SNEGSKA (reference sequence). With 6 bases removed from V and 0 bases from J, the gap between germline ends came to 12 bases. The CDR3 loop reads CSAGMVNSNQPQHF. The CDR3 DNA, read in part, is TGCAGTGCCGGTATGGTGAATAGCAATCAGCCC.

Concerning this clone itself: Sequencing ends 3 residues short of the CDR3 end; the germline J gene provides the rest. The V and J genes are TRBV7-9 and TRBJ2-3; tentatively, D is TRBD2 (6 bases). Trimming pared 4 bases from V and 6 bases from J, leaving 14 bases between. The CDR3 is made up of 14 amino acids. CDR1 is SEHNR and CDR2 is FQNEAQ in the germline V gene (reference sequence). CDR3 bases read: TGTGCCAGCAGCTCGATACTAGCTTGGGATACG. It codes for CASSSILAWDT. The CDR3, in full, reads CASSSILAWDTQYF. Supplemented by reference TRBV7-9 and TRBJ2-3, the full variable domain reads DTGVSQNPRHKITKRGQNVTFRCDPISEHNRLYWYRQTLGQGPEFLTYFQNEAQLEKSRLLSDRFSAERPKGSFSTLEIQRTEQGDSAMYLCASSSILAWDTQYFGPGTRLTVL.

About this clone itself: The read is 3 residues too short to cover the CDR3 end, so that end is filled in from the germline J gene. This chain joins TRBV29-1 and TRBJ2-3, with TRBD1 identical over 7 bases. The trim removed 8 bases at V and 1 base at J, leaving 9 bases unmatched. The germline CDR1 and CDR2 sequences are SQVTM and ANQGSEA. CDR3 length: 14 amino acids. Here the CDR3 reads CSSKGAPGTDTQYF. CDR3 DNA (partial): TGCAGCTCCAAGGGGGCGCCGGGCACAGATACG.

Points on this clone: The CDR3 extends 3 residues past the end of the read, so its final part is completed from the germline J gene. The chain employs TRBV13 and TRBJ2-1, with 11 bases aligning to TRBD2. CDR3 size: 16 residues. V gave up 4 bases and J gave up 9 bases; unmatched junction bases: 11. Germline CDR1 and CDR2: PRHDT and FYEKMQ (reference sequence). Incomplete CDR3 DNA: TGTGCCAGCAGCTCCGTAGCGGGAGGGCCCCTCGGTGAG. This encodes CASSSVAGGPLGE. The whole CDR3 protein reads CASSSVAGGPLGEQFF.

Notes on this clone: The CDR3 is cut off 3 residues early in the read; its end comes from the germline J gene. The chain employs TRBV7-9 and TRBJ2-7; 9 bases map to TRBD2. This CDR3 is 15 amino acids long. Trimming took 5 bases from V and 3 from J; bases not matched to a gene: 8. CDR1 and CDR2 (germline): SEHNR, FQNEAQ (reference sequence). CDR3 region: CASSPIAGEVYEQYF. The sequenced part of the CDR3 DNA is TGTGCCAGCAGCCCCATAGCGGGAGAGGTCTACGAG.

On this clone itself: The read is 3 residues too short to cover the CDR3 end, so that end is filled in from the germline J gene. The chain is built from TRBV7-2 and TRBJ1-1; D remains unclear. The V and J ends lost 5 bases and 1 base respectively, with 11 bases between them. The CDR3 is made up of 14 amino acids. Germline CDR1 is SGHTA and CDR2 is FQGNSA. The CDR3 loop is CASSPIPENTEAFF. The sequenced CDR3 bases are TGTGCCAGCAGCCCCATCCCAGAGAACACTGAA.

For this clone: The read comes to an end 3 residues before the CDR3 does, leaving the germline J gene to fill in the end. The V and J genes are TRBV10-3 and TRBJ2-7; 9 nucleotides match TRBD2. Trimming cost V 5 bases and J 3 bases; bases outside gene matches: 8. The CDR3 consists of 15 residues. Germline V gene data show CDR1 as ENHRY and CDR2 as SYGVKD. The CDR3 sequence is CAISKTSGEIYEQYF. Partial CDR3 DNA: TGTGCCATCAGTAAGACTAGCGGAGAGATCTACGAG.

Note on this clone: The read comes to an end 3 residues before the CDR3 does, leaving the germline J gene to fill in the end. This sequence joins TRBV2 and TRBJ2-1; a weak D match, TRBD2 (6 bases). V was trimmed by 8 bases and J by 6 bases, leaving 20 bases between them. The CDR3 totals 15 residues. The germline V gene has CDR1 SNHLY and CDR2 FYNNEI. Incomplete CDR3 DNA: TGTGCCAGCCCTAGGGACTCGACAACGGTCAATGAG. Translated: CASPRDSTTVNE. The whole CDR3 sequence is CASPRDSTTVNEQFF.

Details on this clone: Read sequence stops 3 residues before the CDR3 end, and the germline J gene provides the missing end. The chain links TRBV7-8 to TRBJ2-7, with 8 bases that match TRBD1. J gave up 2 bases and V 2 bases, and 5 bases lay outside the gene matches. The CDR3 length is 15 residues. The germline gives CDR1 SGHVS, CDR2 FQNEAQ. CDR3 loop: CASSLLQDRAYEQYF. The covered CDR3 bases are TGTGCCAGCAGCTTATTGCAGGACAGGGCCTACGAG.

For this clone: The read stops 3 residues short of the end of the CDR3; the missing end is completed from the germline J gene. V usage is TRBV5-1 and J usage is TRBJ2-2, with 10 bases identical to TRBD2. CDR3 size: 16 residues. With V trimmed by 0 bases and J by 5 bases, 4 bases remained unmatched. Germline V CDR1 and CDR2: SGHRS, YFSETQ. CDR3 DNA (partial): TGCGCCAGCAGCTTGGGGCTAGCGGGAGCGACCGGGGAG. Translated, it gives CASSLGLAGATGE. In full, the CDR3 is CASSLGLAGATGELFF.

Comment on this clone: Relative to the germline gene, one junction end is altered; a read error may explain this. The read falls 3 residues short of the CDR3 end, and the missing part is taken from the germline J gene. In the same sample, other DNA sequences code for this CDR3. This chain joins TRBV7-2 and TRBJ2-3; 7 bases align to TRBD2. Germline V CDR1 and CDR2: SGHTA, FQGNSA. The CDR3 spans 14 residues. CDR3 DNA, as far as it was read: TGTGCCAGCAGTTTAGTGGGGGGGACAGATACG. Translated: CASSLVGGTDT. The entire CDR3 protein reads CASSLVGGTDTQYF.

In regard to this clone: The read terminates 3 residues before the CDR3 end, so the remaining end is supplied by the germline J gene. The chain employs TRBV5-1 and TRBJ2-5; 7 bases match TRBD1. With 7 bases clipped from V and 5 bases from J, the junction kept 8 bases outside the gene matches. This CDR3 is 13 amino acids long. Germline CDR1 is SGHRS and CDR2 is YFSETQ. This CDR3 is CASPLGGRETQYF. The part of the CDR3 DNA that was read is TGCGCCAGCCCCCTAGGGGGCAGGGAGACC.

As for this clone: Germline is not matched at one junction end, which may reflect a read error. Read sequence stops 3 residues before the CDR3 end, and the germline J gene provides the missing end. The chain carries TRBV4-2 and TRBJ1-5, with D perhaps TRBD1 (5 bases). There are 16 residues in the CDR3. Germline CDR1 LGHNA, CDR2 YNFKEQ. This CDR3 is CASSQDRGYSNQPQHF. The DNA read from the CDR3 is TGCGCCAGCAGCCAAGATAGGGGATATAGCAATCAGCCC.